What follows are 27 T cell receptor beta chains derived from one specimen sequenced in a study of T-cell memory formation after mild COVID-19. TCRdb reanalysed the 5' RACE reads using MiXCR and keeps one entry per CDR3 protein. The sample carries roughly 400,000 distinct CDR3 sequences, around 17% recorded once. The sequenced sample was PBMCs or a T cell subset sorted from them (not recorded which). The receptors originated from a man between 18 and 35 years old who had mild COVID-19 (a few samples of this study predate the infection). Cell type and time point are not known.

The CDR3 DNA sequence: TGCAGCGTTGTCGGACAGCTTAATGAAAAACTGTTTTTT. It is translated as CSVVGQLNEKLFF. The chain combines TRBV29-1 with TRBJ1-4; maybe TRBD1 (6 bases). Trimming stripped 4 bases from V and 4 bases from J, with 10 bases between. The CDR3 is 13 amino acids. Germline CDR1 and CDR2: SQVTM and ANQGSEA.

This clonotype showed up just a few times. This chain uses TRBV20-1 with TRBJ2-2, with TRBD1 matching over 9 bases. V shed 2 bases, J shed 3 bases, and the junction held 10 bases outside the gene matches. Per the germline V gene, CDR1 is DFQATT and CDR2 is SNEGSKA (reference sequence). This CDR3 has 17 residues. The chain's CDR3 is CSARRDRDFSDTGELFF. The CDR3 DNA reads TGCAGTGCTAGAAGGGACAGGGATTTTAGTGACACCGGGGAGCTGTTTTTT.

This rearrangement joins TRBV20-1 to TRBJ1-4; no reliable D call. Germline lookup yields CDR1 DFQATT and CDR2 SNEGSKA (reference sequence). Trimming cost V 7 bases and J 10 bases, with 19 bases left between them. The CDR3 length is 13 residues. This chain's CDR3 is CSGLDNRPGKLFF. The CDR3 DNA follows: TGCAGTGGTCTAGATAATCGCCCAGGAAAACTGTTTTTT.

The chain recombines TRBV6-1 with TRBJ2-2; D remains unclear. Germline V CDR1 and CDR2: MNHNS, SASEGT. CDR3 length equals 15 residues. V was cut by 7 bases and J by 5 bases, with 17 bases left in between. CDR3 nucleotides: TGTGCCAGCATCAGAGCGAGGTCAAGGACCGGGGAGCTGTTTTTT. This sequence encodes CASIRARSRTGELFF.

In its sample, this clonotype was seen a few times. This chain connects TRBV7-3 to TRBJ2-1; D may be TRBD1 (6 bases). CDR1 and CDR2 (germline): SGHTA, FQGTGA. The V and J ends lost 3 bases and 7 bases respectively, with 10 bases between them. The CDR3 is 13 residues long. The CDR3 DNA reads TGTGCCAGCAGCTTGGCAGGGGTAAATGAGCAGTTCTTC. It codes for CASSLAGVNEQFF.

This clonotype was detected only a few times. The genes are TRBV6-5 and TRBJ1-3, with D perhaps TRBD1 (6 bases). CDR1 is MNHEY, CDR2 SVGAGI, per germline. Trimming pared 8 bases from V and 0 bases from J, leaving 14 bases between. The CDR3 runs 15 residues. The CDR3 nucleotides read TGTGCCAGCGGGAGGACAGCGGACTCTGGAAACACCATATATTTT. Encoded protein: CASGRTADSGNTIYF.

The genes are TRBV11-2 and TRBJ2-5; D is unresolved. This CDR3 has 13 amino acids. Trimming left V 5 bases short and J 4 bases short, with 11 bases between. Looked up from germline, CDR1 is SGHAT and CDR2 is FQNNGV. CDR3 region: CASSPNQLETQYF. DNA for the CDR3: TGTGCCAGCAGCCCAAACCAACTAGAGACCCAGTACTTC.

This clonotype has more than one count but fewer than ten. The V call is TRBV6-2 or TRBV6-3, the J call TRBJ2-3, with 7 bases fitting TRBD1. This CDR3 has 15 amino acids. V shed 7 bases, J shed 2 bases, and the junction held 9 bases outside the gene matches. Germline V CDR1 and CDR2: MNHEY, SVGEGT. CDR3: CASIMGQLFTDTQYF. The CDR3 nucleotides read TGTGCCAGCATTATGGGACAGCTATTCACAGATACGCAGTATTTT.

This clonotype was recorded a few times. V is TRBV12-3 or TRBV12-4 and J is TRBJ1-5, with D uncertain. The CDR3 consists of 11 residues. The V gene lost 6 bases and the J gene lost 9 bases, with 9 bases spanning the gap. This CDR3 reads CASRKEGPQHF. The CDR3 nucleotides are TGTGCCAGCAGGAAGGAGGGGCCCCAGCATTTT.

The genes are TRBV4-3 and TRBJ1-5, with D perhaps TRBD1 (5 bases). The CDR3 runs 15 residues. V was shortened by 0 bases and J by 3 bases, with 9 bases between the two germline ends. CDR1 is LGHNA and CDR2 is YSLEER in the germline V gene. CDR3 sequence reads: CASSQDETVNQPQHF. CDR3 nucleotides: TGCGCCAGCAGCCAAGACGAGACAGTCAATCAGCCCCAGCATTTT.

This clonotype appeared a few times. The chain is built from TRBV7-2 and TRBJ2-2, with D perhaps TRBD1 or TRBD2 (5 bases each). The CDR3 has 18 amino acids. Deletions cut 0 bases from V and 5 bases from J, with 19 bases between. Germline CDR1 and CDR2: SGHTA and FQGNSA. This CDR3 is CASSLARLVGTRTGELFF. The CDR3 region has the DNA TGTGCCAGCAGCTTAGCGCGGCTGGTGGGGACGAGAACCGGGGAGCTGTTTTTT.

The V and J genes are TRBV6-5 and TRBJ1-5, with 11 bases aligning to TRBD1. V shed 6 bases and J 6 bases; nucleotides not matched to a gene: 10. CDR3 length: 16 residues. Germline CDR1 MNHEY, CDR2 SVGAGI. CDR3 in DNA: TGTGCCAGCAGACCCGGGACAGGGGGTGAAAGTCAGCCCCAGCATTTT. This gives the protein CASRPGTGGESQPQHF.

The CDR3 region is CASSLGLAASDTQYF. CDR3 DNA sequence: TGCGCCAGCAGCTTGGGGCTAGCGGCCTCCGATACGCAGTATTTT. This rearrangement joins TRBV5-1 to TRBJ2-3; 7 bases are shared with TRBD2. The V gene's germline CDR1 is SGHRS and CDR2 YFSETQ. Trimming took 0 bases from V and 6 from J; bases not matched to a gene: 7. CDR3 size: 15 residues. Full variable domain (missing parts from reference TRBV5-1 and TRBJ2-3): KAGVTQTPRYLIKTRGQQVTLSCSPISGHRSVSWYQQTPGQGLQFLFEYFSETQRNKGNFPGRFSGRQFSNSRSEMNVSTLELGDSALYLCASSLGLAASDTQYFGPGTRLTVL.

This clonotype occurred a few times. The chain couples TRBV7-8 to TRBJ1-1; weak D call: TRBD1 (5 bases). CDR1 and CDR2 (germline): SGHVS, FQNEAQ. The V gene lost 5 bases and the J gene lost 3 bases, with 19 bases spanning the gap. The CDR3 is 16 amino acids. The CDR3 DNA is TGTGCCAGCAGCGCCCGGCGTTGGGACGGACACACTGAAGCTTTCTTT. Its protein product is CASSARRWDGHTEAFF. Filled out from reference TRBV7-8 and TRBJ1-1, the complete variable domain reads GAGVSQSPRYKVAKRGQDVALRCDPISGHVSLFWYQQALGQGPEFLTYFQNEAQLDKSGLPSDRFFAERPEGSVSTLKIQRTQQEDSAVYLCASSARRWDGHTEAFFGQGTRLTVV.

J is TRBJ1-1 and V is TRBV20-1; 7 positions match TRBD1. The CDR3 is 14 amino acids. The V and J ends lost 2 bases and 5 bases, in that order; junction bases with no gene match: 8. Germline V lookup: CDR1 DFQATT, CDR2 SNEGSKA (reference sequence). The CDR3 DNA is TGCAGTGCTAGACCGTTAGACAGGGTTACTGAAGCTTTCTTT. Translated, it gives CSARPLDRVTEAFF.

This clonotype occurred a few times. The chain combines TRBV5-6 with TRBJ2-7; TRBD1 aligns across 8 bases. The CDR3 has 15 residues. Germline V gives CDR1 SGHDT, CDR2 YYEEEE. The ends lost 0 bases at V and 6 bases at J; junction bases unmatched: 8. The CDR3 sequence is CASSLAPGQGSEQYV. CDR3 sequence (DNA): TGTGCCAGCAGCTTGGCCCCCGGACAGGGTAGCGAGCAGTACGTC.

Many counts were recorded for this clonotype. J is TRBJ2-3 and V is TRBV4-1; D might be TRBD1 or TRBD2, each matching 5 bases. The CDR3 runs to 17 residues. The V end lost 1 base, the J end lost 8 bases, and 22 bases lay between the germline ends. CDR1 is MGHRA and CDR2 is YSYEKL in the germline V gene. This CDR3 reads CASSQVTRGREGGTQYF. CDR3 coding DNA: TGCGCCAGCAGCCAAGTCACCCGGGGCAGGGAAGGAGGTACGCAGTATTTT.

CDR3 residues: CASNELQGNEQFF. DNA of the CDR3: TGTGCCAGCAACGAACTACAGGGGAATGAGCAGTTCTTC. The chain recombines TRBV5-8 with TRBJ2-1, with 7 bases that match TRBD1. Germline V gene sequence: CDR1 SGHTS, CDR2 YDEGEE. The CDR3 spans 13 residues. Unmatched junction bases numbered 7, after V lost 6 bases and J lost 7 bases.

The J gene is TRBJ2-7, the V gene TRBV28; D ambiguous. Trimming removed 4 bases from V and 6 bases from J, with 19 bases in between. Germline values: CDR1 MDHEN, CDR2 SYDVKM. This CDR3 is 15 amino acids long. The CDR3 protein is CASSSLRRLPCEQYV. CDR3 sequence (DNA): TGTGCCAGCAGTTCCCTTCGCAGGCTGCCCTGCGAGCAGTACGTC.

Here the CDR3 reads CASRVGGGARGYTF. The CDR3 region has the DNA TGTGCCAGCAGAGTCGGAGGGGGGGCGCGTGGCTACACCTTC. V usage is TRBV27 and J usage is TRBJ1-2, with D maybe TRBD1 (6 bases). Trimming took 6 bases from V and 7 from J, leaving 18 bases between them. The CDR3 sequence is 14 residues long. Germline CDR1 reads MNHEY; CDR2 reads SMNVEV (reference sequence).

This clonotype was detected many times. V is TRBV7-6 and J is TRBJ2-2; no definite D call. Germline V gene lookup returns CDR1 SGHVS and CDR2 FNYEAQ. The CDR3 is 13 residues long. The V end was cut by 1 base, the J end by 3 bases, with 3 bases between. The CDR3 here is CASSLGDTGELFF. The CDR3 coding sequence is TGTGCCAGCAGCTTAGGGGACACCGGGGAGCTGTTTTTT.

This clonotype was found a few times. V is TRBV11-2 and J is TRBJ1-1, with TRBD1 matching over 9 bases. Trimming removed 0 bases from V and 7 bases from J; junction bases left unmatched: 9. Germline V gene sequence: CDR1 SGHAT, CDR2 FQNNGV. The CDR3 runs 16 residues. Here the CDR3 DNA reads TGTGCCAGCAGCTTAGATGCCATACAGGGGGCGAGTGAAGCTTTCTTT. As protein: CASSLDAIQGASEAFF.

The sample holds a few counts of this clonotype. V usage is TRBV3-1 and J usage is TRBJ1-4, with D possibly matching TRBD1 (5 bases). The CDR3 sequence is 14 residues long. CDR1 and CDR2 from the germline V gene are LGHDT and YNNKEL (reference sequence). Trimming removed 6 bases from V and 7 bases from J, with 15 bases in between. The CDR3 nucleotides are TGTGCCAGCAGTCAGGGCAGGGTAGTTGAAAAACTGTTTTTT. Translation: CASSQGRVVEKLFF.

This clonotype was counted a few times. The chain has TRBV6-6 and TRBJ2-3; D is ambiguous. Germline CDR1 MNHNY, CDR2 SVGAGI (reference sequence). Trimming took 0 bases from V and 0 from J, leaving 10 bases between them. The CDR3 is made up of 16 amino acids. CDR3 sequence: CASSYSAEASTDTQYF. CDR3 coding DNA: TGTGCCAGCAGTTACTCAGCTGAAGCTAGCACAGATACGCAGTATTTT.

This clonotype was seen more than once but under ten times. The genes are TRBV4-1 and TRBJ2-5; 11 nucleotides line up with TRBD2. The trim removed 4 bases at V and 4 bases at J, leaving 5 bases unmatched. The CDR3 covers 15 residues. From germline, CDR1 is MGHRA and CDR2 YSYEKL. CDR3 loop: CASSLSGGAPETQYF. In nucleotides, the CDR3 is TGCGCCAGCAGCCTTAGCGGGGGGGCACCAGAGACCCAGTACTTC.

The chain couples TRBV20-1 to TRBJ1-3, with 7 bases fitting TRBD1. The CDR3 has 15 amino acids. Looked up from germline, CDR1 is DFQATT and CDR2 is SNEGSKA (reference sequence). The ends lost 4 bases at V and 4 bases at J; junction bases unmatched: 10. As DNA, the CDR3 is TGCAGTGCTACCCCTAACAGGGGATGGGGAAACACCATATATTTT. The encoded protein is CSATPNRGWGNTIYF.

This chain uses TRBV6-2 or TRBV6-3 with TRBJ2-1; 8 bases fit TRBD2. V shed 6 bases, J shed 4 bases, and the junction held 11 bases outside the gene matches. The CDR3 length is 16 residues. CDR1 is MNHEY and CDR2 is SVGEGT in the germline V gene. The CDR3 reads CASRVRGGKPYNEQFF. In DNA, the CDR3 is TGTGCCAGCAGGGTTCGGGGGGGGAAACCGTACAATGAGCAGTTCTTC.